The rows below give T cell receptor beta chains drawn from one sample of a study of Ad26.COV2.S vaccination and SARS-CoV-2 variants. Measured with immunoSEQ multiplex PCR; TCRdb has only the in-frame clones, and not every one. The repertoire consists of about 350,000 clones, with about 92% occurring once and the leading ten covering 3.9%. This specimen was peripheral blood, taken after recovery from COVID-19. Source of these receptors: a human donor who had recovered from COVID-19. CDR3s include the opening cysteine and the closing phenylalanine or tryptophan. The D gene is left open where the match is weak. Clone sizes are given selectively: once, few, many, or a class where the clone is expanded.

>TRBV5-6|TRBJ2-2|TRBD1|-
CASSGTGVTGELFF
TGTGCCAGCAGCGGGACAGGGGTTACCGGGGAGCTGTTTTTT
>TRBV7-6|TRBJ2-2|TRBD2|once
CASSLVVAGGIGGELFF
TGTGCCAGCAGCTTAGTGGTCGCGGGGGGCATCGGCGGGGAGCTGTTTTTT
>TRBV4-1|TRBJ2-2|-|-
CASSPSDGANTGELFF
TGCGCCAGCAGCCCATCTGATGGGGCGAACACCGGGGAGCTGTTTTTT
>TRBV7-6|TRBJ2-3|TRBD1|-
CASSLGSGTGGTSVTDTQYF
TGTGCCAGCAGCTTAGGGAGCGGGACAGGGGGCACTTCTGTCACAGATACGCAGTATTTT
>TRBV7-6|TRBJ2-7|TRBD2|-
CASSLLAGGPGYEQYF
TGTGCCAGCAGCTTACTAGCGGGGGGACCTGGCTACGAGCAGTACTTC
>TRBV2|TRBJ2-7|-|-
CASDDRYEQYF
TGTGCCAGCGACGACAGGTACGAGCAGTACTTC
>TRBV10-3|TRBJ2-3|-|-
CAIRATVGGGTDTQYF
TGTGCCATCCGAGCCACGGTTGGAGGAGGCACAGATACGCAGTATTTT
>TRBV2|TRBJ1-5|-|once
CASNLNRDSAGNQPQHF
TGTGCCAGCAATCTAAACCGGGACTCAGCCGGCAATCAGCCCCAGCATTTT
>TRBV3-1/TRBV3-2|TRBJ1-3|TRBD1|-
CASSHDRAPSGNTIYF
TGTGCCAGCAGCCATGACAGGGCCCCCTCTGGAAACACCATATATTTT
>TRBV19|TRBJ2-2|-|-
CASSILNTGELFF
TGTGCCAGTAGTATACTCAACACCGGGGAGCTGTTTTTT
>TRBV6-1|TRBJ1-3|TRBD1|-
CASSEGQGGIYF
TGTGCCAGCAGTGAAGGGCAGGGGGGCATATATTTT
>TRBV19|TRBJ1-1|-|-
CASSIRGVNTEAFF
TGTGCCAGTAGTATACGGGGGGTGAACACTGAAGCTTTCTTT
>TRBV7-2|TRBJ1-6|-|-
CASSPRPDSYNSPLHF
TGTGCCAGCAGCCCTAGACCGGATTCCTATAATTCACCCCTCCACTTT
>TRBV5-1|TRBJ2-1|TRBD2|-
CASSSVVAGNNEQFF
TGCGCCAGCAGCTCAGTAGTAGCGGGAAACAATGAGCAGTTCTTC
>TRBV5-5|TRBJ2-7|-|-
CASSLGQGLYEQYF
TGTGCCAGCAGCTTGGGGCAGGGCCTATACGAGCAGTACTTC
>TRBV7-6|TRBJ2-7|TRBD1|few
CASSPRQGVYEQYF
TGTGCCAGCAGCCCCCGACAGGGGGTCTACGAGCAGTACTTC
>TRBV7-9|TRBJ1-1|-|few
CATHNSTNTEAFF
TGTGCCACCCACAATTCGACGAACACTGAAGCTTTCTTT
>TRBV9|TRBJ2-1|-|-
CASSLDPNEQFF
TGTGCCAGCAGCCTAGACCCAAATGAGCAGTTCTTC
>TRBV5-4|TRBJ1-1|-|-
CASSLGGGTEAFF
TGTGCCAGCAGCTTGGGCGGTGGCACTGAAGCTTTCTTT
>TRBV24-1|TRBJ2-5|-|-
CATSDWSRWFKETQYF
TGTGCCACCAGTGACTGGTCCCGCTGGTTCAAAGAGACCCAGTACTTC
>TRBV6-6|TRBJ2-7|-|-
CASSYNRQSSYEQYF
TGTGCCAGCAGTTACAATAGACAGAGCTCCTACGAGCAGTACTTC
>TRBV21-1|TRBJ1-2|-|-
CASSPIRRYAGEGYGYTF
TGTGCCAGCAGCCCGATCAGAAGGTATGCCGGGGAGGGTTATGGCTACACCTTC
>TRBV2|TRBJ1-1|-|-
CASSVDTNTEAFF
TGTGCCAGCAGTGTGGACACGAACACTGAAGCTTTCTTT
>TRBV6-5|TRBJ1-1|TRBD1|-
CASSPDRVGTEAFF
TGTGCCAGCAGTCCTGACAGGGTTGGCACTGAAGCTTTCTTT
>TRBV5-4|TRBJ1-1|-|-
CASSPGRRTDETEAFF
TGTGCCAGCAGCCCCGGAAGACGGACCGACGAGACTGAAGCTTTCTTT
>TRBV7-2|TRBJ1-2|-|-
CASSLGGIGEFSYGYTF
TGTGCCAGCAGCTTAGGAGGAATCGGGGAGTTCTCCTATGGCTACACCTTC
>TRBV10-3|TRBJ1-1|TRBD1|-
CANQGVNTEAFF
TGTGCCAACCAGGGGGTGAACACTGAAGCTTTCTTT
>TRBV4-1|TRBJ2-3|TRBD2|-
CASTSSPGLASAQYF
TGCGCCAGCACCTCCTCACCGGGACTAGCTTCCGCGCAGTATTTT
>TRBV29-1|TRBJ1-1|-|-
CSVRQNRNTEAFF
TGCAGCGTTCGTCAGAATAGGAACACTGAAGCTTTCTTT
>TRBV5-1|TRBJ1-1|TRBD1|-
CASSFTGQGLGTEAFF
TGCGCCAGCAGCTTCACGGGACAGGGTTTGGGCACTGAAGCTTTCTTT
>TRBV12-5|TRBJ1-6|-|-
CASGLGGDNSPLHF
TGTGCTAGTGGTTTGGGCGGGGATAATTCACCCCTCCACTTT
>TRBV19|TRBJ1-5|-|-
CASSVSQGSNQPQHF
TGTGCCAGTAGTGTGAGTCAGGGGAGCAATCAGCCCCAGCATTTT
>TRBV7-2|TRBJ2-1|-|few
CASSLGLDNEQFF
TGTGCCAGCAGCTTAGGATTAGACAATGAGCAGTTCTTC
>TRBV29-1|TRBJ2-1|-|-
CSVVVTAFESNEQFF
TGCAGCGTGGTTGTGACAGCATTCGAAAGCAATGAGCAGTTCTTC
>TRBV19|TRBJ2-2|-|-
CASSPQTGELFF
TGTGCCAGTAGCCCTCAGACCGGGGAGCTGTTTTTT
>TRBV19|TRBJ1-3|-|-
CASSKGPPGAAGNTIYF
TGTGCCAGTAGTAAAGGGCCCCCGGGGGCCGCTGGAAACACCATATATTTT
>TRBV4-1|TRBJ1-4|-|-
CASSQVGGYQTNEKLFF
TGCGCCAGCAGCCAAGTAGGGGGATACCAAACTAATGAAAAACTGTTTTTT
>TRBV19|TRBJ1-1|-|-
CASIMNTEAFF
TGTGCCAGTATTATGAACACTGAAGCTTTCTTT
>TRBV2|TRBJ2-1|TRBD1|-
CASSPDRNEQFF
TGTGCCAGCAGTCCGGACAGGAATGAGCAGTTCTTC
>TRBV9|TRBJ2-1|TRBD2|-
CASSVEGTSGEGEQFF
TGTGCCAGCAGCGTAGAGGGGACTAGCGGGGAGGGTGAGCAGTTCTTC
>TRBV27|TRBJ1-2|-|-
CASREAANGYTF
TGTGCCAGCAGGGAGGCAGCGAATGGCTACACCTTC
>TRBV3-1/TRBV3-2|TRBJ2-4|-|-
CASSPWDLAKNIQYF
TGTGCCAGCAGCCCCTGGGATCTAGCCAAAAACATTCAGTACTTC
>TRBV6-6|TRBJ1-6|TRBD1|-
CATTGGTGNNSPLHF
TGTGCCACTACAGGGGGGACAGGGAATAATTCACCCCTCCACTTT
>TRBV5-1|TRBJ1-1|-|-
CASSYGTPGTEAFF
TGCGCCAGCAGCTACGGGACTCCAGGCACTGAAGCTTTCTTT
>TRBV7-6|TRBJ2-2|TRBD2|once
CASSLDTSGAVTGELFF
TGTGCCAGCAGCTTAGATACTAGCGGGGCGGTCACCGGGGAGCTGTTTTTT
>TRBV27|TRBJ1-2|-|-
CASRPTLNYGYTF
TGTGCCAGCAGGCCGACCCTTAACTATGGCTACACCTTC
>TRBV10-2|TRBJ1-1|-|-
CASMGDTMNTEAFF
TGCGCCAGCATGGGGGACACCATGAACACTGAAGCTTTCTTT
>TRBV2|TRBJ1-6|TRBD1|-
CASPRDRSGTENSPLHF
TGTGCCAGCCCTCGAGATAGGTCGGGGACAGAAAATTCACCCCTCCACTTT
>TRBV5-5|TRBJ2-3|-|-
CASSLLDSWPDTQYF
TGTGCCAGCAGCTTGCTGGATAGTTGGCCAGATACGCAGTATTTT
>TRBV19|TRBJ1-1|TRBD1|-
CASWDSMNTEAFF
TGTGCCAGCTGGGACAGCATGAACACTGAAGCTTTCTTT
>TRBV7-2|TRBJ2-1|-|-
CASSSRRANNEQFF
TGTGCCAGCAGCTCACGCCGGGCCAACAATGAGCAGTTCTTC
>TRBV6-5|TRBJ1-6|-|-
CASSSRTYNSPLHF
TGTGCCAGCAGCAGTAGGACCTATAATTCACCCCTCCACTTT